The 28 T cell receptor beta chains listed next were all sequenced from one sample in a study of T cell responses to AZD1222 COVID-19 vaccine. Profiling relied on immunoSEQ multiplex PCR, and the TCRdb table lists in-frame clones only, not all of them. The table records some 150,000 clones, roughly nine tenths of them present only once. The specimen was peripheral blood, collected on day 0 of MenACWY control vaccination. All receptors derive from an adult in good health.

The V call is TRBV27, the J call TRBJ1-2; a weak D match, TRBD1 (5 bases). Trimming left V 5 bases short and J 8 bases short, with 21 bases between. The CDR3 covers 15 residues. The V gene's germline CDR1 is MNHEY and CDR2 SMNVEV (reference sequence). CDR3 sequence reads: CASSPGHRYSEGYTF. The CDR3 DNA follows: TGTGCCAGCAGTCCGGGGCACAGGTACTCGGAGGGCTACACCTTC.

The gene calls are TRBV12-3 or TRBV12-4 and TRBJ1-3; D is ambiguous. CDR3 length equals 12 residues. V was pared by 6 bases and J by 7 bases, with 10 bases between. CDR3 in amino acids: CASSRAGNTIYF. The CDR3, as DNA: TGTGCCAGCAGCCGTGCCGGGAACACCATATATTTT.

The chain employs TRBV6-6 and TRBJ2-7; the D gene is possibly TRBD1 (6 bases). This CDR3 is 14 amino acids long. Germline values: CDR1 MNHNY, CDR2 SVGAGI (reference sequence). V was trimmed by 6 bases and J by 2 bases, leaving 14 bases between them. DNA for the CDR3: TGTGCCAGCAGGTGGGTGGCAGGGGCCTACGAGCAGTACTTC. Its translation is CASRWVAGAYEQYF.

The chain carries TRBV29-1 and TRBJ2-3; maybe TRBD1 (6 bases). CDR1 and CDR2 (germline): SQVTM, ANQGSEA. CDR3 length: 15 amino acids. With 4 bases removed from V and 4 bases from J, the gap between germline ends came to 18 bases. CDR3 sequence: CSVGGGRGDADTQYF. The CDR3 coding sequence is TGCAGCGTTGGGGGCGGCAGGGGCGATGCAGATACGCAGTATTTT.

This rearrangement joins TRBV4-3 to TRBJ2-1; TRBD2 matches at 9 bases. CDR1 is LGHNA, CDR2 YSLEER, per germline. The CDR3 is 14 residues long. After removal of 4 bases from V and 7 bases from J, the junction contained 5 bases not matched to a gene. The CDR3 spells CASSRLAGINEQFF. As DNA, the CDR3 is TGCGCCAGCAGCCGTCTAGCGGGAATTAATGAGCAGTTCTTC.

This clone was seen more than once but under ten times. Germline and junction disagree at one end, which may indicate a read error. The chain uses TRBV7-9 and TRBJ2-7; 7 bases match TRBD2. The CDR3 runs to 14 residues. The germline CDR1 and CDR2 sequences are SEHNR and FQNEAQ (reference sequence). The CDR3 DNA reads as TGTGCCAGCAGCCTAGCGGTTCGCTCCTACGAGCAGTACTTC. Its protein product is CASSLAVRSYEQYF. Drawing the rest from reference TRBV7-9 and TRBJ2-7, the complete variable domain is DTGVSQNPRHKITKRGQNVTFRCDPISEHNRLYWYRQTLGQGPEFLTYFQNEAQLEKSRLLSDRFSAERPKGSFSTLEIQRTEQGDSAMYLCASSLAVRSYEQYFGPGTRLTVT.

V and J are TRBV24-1 and TRBJ1-1; TRBD1 aligns across 9 bases. Germline V gives CDR1 KGHDR, CDR2 SFDVKD. With V trimmed by 7 bases and J by 4 bases, 0 bases remained unmatched. CDR3 size: 12 residues. In DNA, the CDR3 is TGTGCCACCAGGGGACAGGGCACTGAAGCTTTCTTT. Translating gives CATRGQGTEAFF.

This clone was found a few times. This chain connects TRBV15 to TRBJ2-1; TRBD2 matches 10 bases. V trimming: 2 bases; J trimming: 6 bases; junction bases outside the gene matches: 7. This CDR3 is built from 16 residues. Germline-derived CDR1 and CDR2 are LNHNV and YYDKDF (reference sequence). The CDR3 nucleotides read TGTGCCACCAGCAGAATACTAGCGGGGTCGGTCAATGAGCAGTTCTTC. As protein: CATSRILAGSVNEQFF.

CDR3 coding DNA: TGTGCCAGCAGCTTAGTGGAGCGGGATTACGAGCAGTACTTC. It encodes CASSLVERDYEQYF. V and J are TRBV7-2 and TRBJ2-7; TRBD2 matches 7 bases. CDR1 SGHTA and CDR2 FQGNSA come from the germline V gene. The CDR3 consists of 14 residues. V dropped 1 base and J dropped 4; count of bases not matched to a gene: 4.

This rearrangement joins TRBV6-5 to TRBJ1-5, with a possible D match to TRBD1 (5 bases). In germline, CDR1 is MNHEY, CDR2 SVGAGI. The V end lost 3 bases, the J end lost 7 bases, and 13 bases lay between the germline ends. There are 14 residues in the CDR3. The CDR3 nucleotides are TGTGCCAGCAGTTATATTCAGGGCAGCCAGCCCCAGCATTTT. It is translated as CASSYIQGSQPQHF.

J is TRBJ1-5 and V is TRBV19; TRBD1 aligns across 7 bases. The CDR3 runs to 13 residues. Germline CDR1 is LNHDA and CDR2 is SQIVND (reference sequence). V dropped 5 bases and J dropped 7; count of bases not matched to a gene: 5. The CDR3: CASSPGQAQPQHF. CDR3 sequence (DNA): TGTGCCAGTAGTCCCGGACAGGCCCAGCCCCAGCATTTT.

This rearrangement joins TRBV10-3 to TRBJ1-2, with TRBD1 identical over 7 bases. Germline CDR1 reads ENHRY; CDR2 reads SYGVKD. The CDR3 is 15 residues long. V was pared by 0 bases and J by 6 bases, with 7 bases of the junction left unmatched. CDR3 region: CAISESGKGAHGYTF. CDR3 DNA sequence: TGTGCCATCAGTGAGTCGGGGAAGGGGGCGCATGGCTACACCTTC.

This chain joins TRBV2 and TRBJ1-5, with TRBD1 identical over 7 bases. V was pared by 6 bases and J by 7 bases, with 9 bases of the junction left unmatched. This CDR3 has 14 residues. Per germline, CDR1 SNHLY and CDR2 FYNNEI. The CDR3 loop is CASRPGGVEQPQHF. CDR3 nucleotides: TGTGCCAGCAGGCCAGGGGGGGTCGAACAGCCCCAGCATTTT.

The chain recombines TRBV19 with TRBJ1-5; the D is unclear. Per germline, CDR1 LNHDA and CDR2 SQIVND (reference sequence). Trimming cost V 6 bases and J 9 bases, with 18 bases left between them. The CDR3 consists of 14 residues. The CDR3 DNA sequence: TGTGCCAGTAGCGAGATCCGGGGTGCTCGGCCCCAGCATTTT. The encoded protein is CASSEIRGARPQHF.

V is TRBV18 and J is TRBJ2-3; D is unclear. The CDR3 extends over 14 amino acids. Germline CDR1 is KGHSH and CDR2 is LQKENI. V lost 5 bases, J lost 1 base, and 10 bases lay in between. DNA of the CDR3: TGTGCCAGCTCAGGTCCACATCGCACAGATACGCAGTATTTT. It encodes CASSGPHRTDTQYF.

The rearrangement uses TRBV30 and TRBJ1-6; TRBD1 agrees at 12 bases. V shed 7 bases and J 9 bases; nucleotides not matched to a gene: 10. The CDR3 loop spans 15 amino acids. The germline CDR1 and CDR2 sequences are GTSNPN and SVGIG (reference sequence). CDR3 protein: CASRRDRGPSSPLHF. In DNA, the CDR3 is TGTGCCTCCCGTAGGGACAGGGGGCCAAGTTCACCCCTCCACTTT.

The rearrangement joins TRBV3-1 (or the pseudogene TRBV3-2) to TRBJ2-2; TRBD1 is a possible D gene (8 bases). V gave up 4 bases and J gave up 6 bases, with 15 bases separating them. The CDR3 has 15 residues. CDR1 and CDR2 from the germline V gene are LGHDT and YNNKEL (reference sequence). The CDR3 spells CASSLRTGRAGELFF. The CDR3, as DNA: TGTGCCAGCAGCCTTAGGACAGGGAGGGCCGGGGAGCTGTTTTTT.

The genes are TRBV6-5 and TRBJ1-3, with D hard to call. V lost 8 bases and J 3 bases, leaving 8 bases between the germline ends. This CDR3 contains 12 residues. The germline CDR1 and CDR2 sequences are MNHEY and SVGAGI. In DNA form, the CDR3 reads TGTGCCAGCGGGTCTGTTGGAAACACCATATATTTT. Amino acids: CASGSVGNTIYF.

The chain recombines TRBV7-8 with TRBJ2-2; tentative D call: TRBD1 (6 bases). The germline V gene encodes CDR1 SGHVS and CDR2 FQNEAQ. The germline V and J ends were trimmed by 4 bases and 6 bases, with 18 bases remaining between them. The CDR3 has 16 residues. The CDR3 reads CASSSRVAGEAGELFF. The CDR3 nucleotides are TGTGCCAGCAGCTCTCGAGTGGCAGGGGAAGCCGGGGAGCTGTTTTTT.

The chain employs TRBV20-1 and TRBJ2-7; D is uncertain. Trimming took 4 bases from V and 4 from J, leaving 8 bases between them. CDR1 and CDR2 (germline): DFQATT, SNEGSKA (reference sequence). The CDR3 runs to 11 residues. Here the CDR3 reads CSATDLYEQYV. CDR3 DNA: TGCAGTGCTACGGATCTATACGAGCAGTACGTC.

The gene calls are TRBV7-9 and TRBJ2-5; 8 bases agree with TRBD1. J was trimmed by 2 bases and V by 1 base; bases with no gene match: 3. Germline lookup yields CDR1 SEHNR and CDR2 FQNEAQ (reference sequence). The CDR3 length is 15 residues. CDR3 loop: CASSLGTGLQETQYF. In DNA form, the CDR3 reads TGTGCCAGCAGCTTAGGGACAGGGCTTCAAGAGACCCAGTACTTC.

V usage is TRBV5-1 and J usage is TRBJ1-2; 8 nucleotides agree with TRBD1. CDR1 and CDR2 (germline): SGHRS, YFSETQ. V dropped 2 bases and J dropped 8; count of bases not matched to a gene: 14. CDR3 size: 16 residues. CDR3 in DNA: TGCGCCAGCAGCTTTACAGGGGGATCTCCGGTCGGAGGCTACACCTTC. Translated, it gives CASSFTGGSPVGGYTF. Using reference TRBV5-1 and TRBJ1-2 for the parts outside the CDR3, the full variable domain is KAGVTQTPRYLIKTRGQQVTLSCSPISGHRSVSWYQQTPGQGLQFLFEYFSETQRNKGNFPGRFSGRQFSNSRSEMNVSTLELGDSALYLCASSFTGGSPVGGYTFGSGTRLTVV.

The chain joins TRBV5-6 to TRBJ2-6, with D possibly matching TRBD1 (6 bases). CDR3 length: 15 residues. The germline gives CDR1 SGHDT, CDR2 YYEEEE. V was cut by 4 bases and J by 4 bases, with 12 bases left in between. The CDR3 coding sequence is TGTGCCAGCAGCCAACAGGGAGCCGGGGCCAACGTCCTGACTTTC. Translation: CASSQQGAGANVLTF.

The V gene is TRBV19, the J gene TRBJ1-5; possibly TRBD1 for D (5 bases). This CDR3 region has 16 residues. Trimming shortened V by 1 base and J by 3 bases, and 13 bases separated the two germline ends. Per the germline V gene, CDR1 is LNHDA and CDR2 is SQIVND (reference sequence). The CDR3 loop reads CASSIVAGRNNQPQHF. In nucleotides, the CDR3 is TGTGCCAGTAGTATAGTCGCAGGGAGGAACAATCAGCCCCAGCATTTT.

CDR3 protein: CASSQDTGWTEAFF. The CDR3 bases are TGCGCCAGCAGCCAAGATACAGGGTGGACTGAAGCTTTCTTT. This chain connects TRBV4-1 to TRBJ1-1; tentatively, D is TRBD1 (6 bases). Looked up from germline, CDR1 is MGHRA and CDR2 is YSYEKL. This CDR3 spans 14 amino acids. V was pared by 0 bases and J by 5 bases, with 10 bases between.

The chain combines TRBV5-1 with TRBJ1-1, with a tentative D call TRBD1 (6 bases). Trimming cost V 10 bases and J 1 base, with 17 bases left between them. The CDR3 extends over 14 amino acids. Germline values: CDR1 SGHRS, CDR2 YFSETQ. For the CDR3, the DNA is TGCGCCTCCCGTCATCCAGGGGAGAACACTGAAGCTTTCTTT. This encodes CASRHPGENTEAFF.

The V call is TRBV11-3, the J call TRBJ2-3, with 9 positions matching TRBD1. The CDR3 consists of 15 residues. V lost 5 bases, J lost 1 base, and 4 bases stayed unmatched. Germline V gene sequence: CDR1 SGHNT, CDR2 YENEEA. CDR3 sequence: CASSSRDRGTDTQYF. CDR3 coding DNA: TGTGCCAGCAGCAGCCGGGACAGGGGCACAGATACGCAGTATTTT.

This clone showed up just a few times. V and J are TRBV30 and TRBJ2-7; 7 bases are shared with TRBD2. Germline CDR1 reads GTSNPN; CDR2 reads SVGIG (reference sequence). The CDR3 has 14 amino acids. With V trimmed by 8 bases and J by 1 base, 11 bases remained unmatched. Written as DNA, the CDR3 is TGTGCCGGCCTTCGCGCGGGAGCATCCTACGAGCAGTACTTC. Its translation: CAGLRAGASYEQYF.